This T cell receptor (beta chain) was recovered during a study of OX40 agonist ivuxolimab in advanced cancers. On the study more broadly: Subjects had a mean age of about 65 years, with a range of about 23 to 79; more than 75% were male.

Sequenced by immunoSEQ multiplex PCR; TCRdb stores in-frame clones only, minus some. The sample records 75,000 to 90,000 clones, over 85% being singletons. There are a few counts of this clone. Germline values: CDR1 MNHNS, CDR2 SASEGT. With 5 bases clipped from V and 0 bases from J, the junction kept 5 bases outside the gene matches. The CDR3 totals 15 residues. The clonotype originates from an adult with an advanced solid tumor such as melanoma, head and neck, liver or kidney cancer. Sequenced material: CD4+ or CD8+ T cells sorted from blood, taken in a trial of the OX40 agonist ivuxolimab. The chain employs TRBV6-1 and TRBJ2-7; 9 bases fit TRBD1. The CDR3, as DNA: TGTGCCAGCAGTCTTGGACAGGGGAGCTCCTACGAGCAGTACTTC. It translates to CASSLGQGSSYEQYF.